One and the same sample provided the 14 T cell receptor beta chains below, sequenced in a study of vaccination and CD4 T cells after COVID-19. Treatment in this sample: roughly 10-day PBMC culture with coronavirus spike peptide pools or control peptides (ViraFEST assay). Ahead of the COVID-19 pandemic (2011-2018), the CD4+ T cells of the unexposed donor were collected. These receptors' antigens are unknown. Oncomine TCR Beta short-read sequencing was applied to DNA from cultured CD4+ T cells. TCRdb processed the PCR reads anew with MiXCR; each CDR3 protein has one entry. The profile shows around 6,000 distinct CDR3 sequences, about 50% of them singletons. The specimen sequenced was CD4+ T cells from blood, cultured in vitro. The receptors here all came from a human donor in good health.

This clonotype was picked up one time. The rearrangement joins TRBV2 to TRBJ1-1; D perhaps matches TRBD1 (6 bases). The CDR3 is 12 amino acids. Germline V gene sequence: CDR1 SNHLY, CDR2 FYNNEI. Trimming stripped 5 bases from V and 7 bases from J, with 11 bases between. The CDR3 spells CASSSWTVEAFF. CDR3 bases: TGTGCCAGCAGTTCTTGGACAGTTGAAGCTTTCTTT.

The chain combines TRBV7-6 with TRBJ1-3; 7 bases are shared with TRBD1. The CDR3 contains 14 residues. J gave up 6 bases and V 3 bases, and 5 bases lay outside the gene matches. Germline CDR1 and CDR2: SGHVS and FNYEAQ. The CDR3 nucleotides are TGTGCCAGCAGCTTTGGAGACAGGGCAAACACCATATATTTT. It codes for CASSFGDRANTIYF.

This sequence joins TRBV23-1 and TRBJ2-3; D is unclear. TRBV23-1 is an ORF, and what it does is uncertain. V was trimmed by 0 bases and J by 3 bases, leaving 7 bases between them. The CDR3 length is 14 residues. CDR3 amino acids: CASSQSLPTDTQYF. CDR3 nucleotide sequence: TGCGCCAGCAGTCAATCCTTACCAACAGATACGCAGTATTTT.

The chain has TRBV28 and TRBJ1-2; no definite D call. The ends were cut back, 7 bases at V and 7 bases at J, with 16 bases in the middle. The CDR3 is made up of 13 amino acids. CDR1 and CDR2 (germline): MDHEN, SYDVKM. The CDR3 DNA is TGTGCCAGCACCTCGACATCCCACGGTGGCTACACCTTC. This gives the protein CASTSTSHGGYTF.

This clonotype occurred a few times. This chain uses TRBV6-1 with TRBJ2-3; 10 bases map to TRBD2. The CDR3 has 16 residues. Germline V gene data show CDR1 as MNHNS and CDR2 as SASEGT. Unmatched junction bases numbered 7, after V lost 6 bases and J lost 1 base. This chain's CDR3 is CASSRSGGAGTDTQYF. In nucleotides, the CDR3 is TGTGCCAGCAGCCGAAGCGGGGGGGCAGGCACAGATACGCAGTATTTT.

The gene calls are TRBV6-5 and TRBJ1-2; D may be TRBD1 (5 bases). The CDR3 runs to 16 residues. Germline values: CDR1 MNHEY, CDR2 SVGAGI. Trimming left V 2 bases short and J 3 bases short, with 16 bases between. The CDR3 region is CASSYGGGRAHYGYTF. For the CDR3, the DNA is TGTGCCAGCAGTTACGGGGGGGGGAGGGCGCACTATGGCTACACCTTC.

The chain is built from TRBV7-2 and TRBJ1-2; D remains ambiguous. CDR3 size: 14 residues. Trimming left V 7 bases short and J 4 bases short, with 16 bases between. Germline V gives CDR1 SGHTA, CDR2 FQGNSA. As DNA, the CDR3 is TGTGCCAGCATATCCCTCGGGAGGGCCTATGGCTACACCTTC. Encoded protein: CASISLGRAYGYTF.

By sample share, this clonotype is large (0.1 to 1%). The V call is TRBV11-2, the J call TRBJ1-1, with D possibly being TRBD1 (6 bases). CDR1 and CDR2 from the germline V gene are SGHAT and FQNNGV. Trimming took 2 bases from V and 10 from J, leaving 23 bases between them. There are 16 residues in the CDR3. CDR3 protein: CASSLSVSLQGQGAFF. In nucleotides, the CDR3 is TGTGCCAGCAGCTTATCGGTCAGTCTTCAGGGGCAGGGAGCTTTCTTT.

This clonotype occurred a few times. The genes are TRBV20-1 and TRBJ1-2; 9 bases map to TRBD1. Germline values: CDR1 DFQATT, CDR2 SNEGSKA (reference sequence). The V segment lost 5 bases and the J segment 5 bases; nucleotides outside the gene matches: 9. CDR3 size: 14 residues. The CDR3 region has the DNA TGCAGTGCTCTTACCGGGACAGGGTGGTATGGCTACACCTTC. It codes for CSALTGTGWYGYTF.

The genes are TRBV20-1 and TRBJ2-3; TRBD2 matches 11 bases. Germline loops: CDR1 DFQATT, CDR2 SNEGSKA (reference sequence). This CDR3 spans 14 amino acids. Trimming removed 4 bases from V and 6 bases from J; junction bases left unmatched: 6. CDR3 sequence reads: CSAISGGAMDTQYF. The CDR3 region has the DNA TGCAGTGCTATTAGCGGGGGGGCAATGGATACGCAGTATTTT.

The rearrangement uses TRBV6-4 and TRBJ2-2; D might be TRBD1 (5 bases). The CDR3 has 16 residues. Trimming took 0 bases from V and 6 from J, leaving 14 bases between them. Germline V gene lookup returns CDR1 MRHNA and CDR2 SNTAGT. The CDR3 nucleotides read TGTGCCAGCAGTGACTCGTCCGGGTGGGGCTCCGGGGAGCTGTTTTTT. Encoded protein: CASSDSSGWGSGELFF.

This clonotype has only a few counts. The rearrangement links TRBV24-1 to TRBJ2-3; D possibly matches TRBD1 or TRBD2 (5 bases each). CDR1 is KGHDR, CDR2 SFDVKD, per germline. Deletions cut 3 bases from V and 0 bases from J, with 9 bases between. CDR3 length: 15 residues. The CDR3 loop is CATSDEGLSTDTQYF. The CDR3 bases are TGTGCCACCAGTGATGAGGGGTTAAGCACAGATACGCAGTATTTT.

CDR3 region: CSVETGGGNTIYF. Written as DNA, the CDR3 is TGCAGCGTTGAAACGGGGGGGGGAAACACCATATATTTT. V and J are TRBV29-1 and TRBJ1-3, with TRBD1 as a possible D gene (5 bases). V dropped 2 bases and J dropped 4 bases, with 9 bases sitting between them. The CDR3 sequence is 13 residues long. Germline CDR1 and CDR2: SQVTM and ANQGSEA.

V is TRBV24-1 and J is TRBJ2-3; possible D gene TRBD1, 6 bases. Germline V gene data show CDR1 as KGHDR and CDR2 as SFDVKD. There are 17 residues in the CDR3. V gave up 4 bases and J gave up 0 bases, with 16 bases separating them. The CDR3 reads CATSEGLRGISTDTQYF. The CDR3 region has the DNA TGTGCCACCAGTGAGGGGTTAAGGGGGATTAGCACAGATACGCAGTATTTT.